What follows are 7 T cell receptor beta chains derived from one specimen sequenced in a study of T cells expressing NK-cell markers. TCRdb reprocessed the 5' RACE reads and stores each CDR3 protein as one record, lacking DNA. The sample table sets out under 200,000 distinct CDR3 sequences. The sequenced sample consisted of blood T cells: a sorted CD56 or NKG2C T cell subset, CD4+ or CD8+ T cells, or bulk PBMC T cells (not recorded which). These receptors all come from a woman between 18 and 70 years old in good health.

The rearrangement joins TRBV30 to TRBJ2-7; TCRdb reports TRBD1, a call that lacks DNA to check it against. The CDR3 spans 15 residues. Germline CDR1 and CDR2: GTSNPN and SVGIG (reference sequence). This chain's CDR3 is CAWSVTGTTSYEQYF.

The CDR3 is CASSVLPDRPSYNEQFF. The J gene is TRBJ2-1, the V gene TRBV5-1; with no DNA, the TCRdb D assignment of TRBD1 cannot be verified. CDR3 length: 17 residues. CDR1 is SGHRS and CDR2 is YFSETQ in the germline V gene.

The gene calls are TRBV6-5 and TRBJ2-5; lacking DNA, the TRBD1 call made by TCRdb goes unchecked. The CDR3 spans 16 residues. Germline assignment: CDR1 MNHEY and CDR2 SVGAGI. CDR3 in amino acids: CASSSAPGDRQETQYF.

V is TRBV10-2 and J is TRBJ2-3; without DNA, the TCRdb call of TRBD2 cannot be checked. Germline loops: CDR1 WSHSY, CDR2 SAAADI. The CDR3 consists of 18 residues. This chain's CDR3 is CASDDRLAGSLGTDTQYF.

The chain links TRBV4-1 to TRBJ2-7; TCRdb designates TRBD1, a call that cannot be tested without DNA. The CDR3 is 16 amino acids. CDR1 and CDR2 (germline): MGHRA, YSYEKL. CDR3 loop: CASSHVTGTVSYEQYF.

The genes are TRBV11-2 and TRBJ2-5. Germline V gene lookup returns CDR1 SGHAT and CDR2 FQNNGV. CDR3 length: 15 residues. CDR3 amino acids: CASSLALSLQETQYF.

The J gene is TRBJ2-2, the V gene TRBV11-1; TCRdb's D call, TRBD2, is unchecked because there is no DNA. The germline V gene has CDR1 SGHAT and CDR2 FQDESV (reference sequence). CDR3 length equals 18 residues. CDR3 amino acids: CASSLALAGGPGTGELFF.